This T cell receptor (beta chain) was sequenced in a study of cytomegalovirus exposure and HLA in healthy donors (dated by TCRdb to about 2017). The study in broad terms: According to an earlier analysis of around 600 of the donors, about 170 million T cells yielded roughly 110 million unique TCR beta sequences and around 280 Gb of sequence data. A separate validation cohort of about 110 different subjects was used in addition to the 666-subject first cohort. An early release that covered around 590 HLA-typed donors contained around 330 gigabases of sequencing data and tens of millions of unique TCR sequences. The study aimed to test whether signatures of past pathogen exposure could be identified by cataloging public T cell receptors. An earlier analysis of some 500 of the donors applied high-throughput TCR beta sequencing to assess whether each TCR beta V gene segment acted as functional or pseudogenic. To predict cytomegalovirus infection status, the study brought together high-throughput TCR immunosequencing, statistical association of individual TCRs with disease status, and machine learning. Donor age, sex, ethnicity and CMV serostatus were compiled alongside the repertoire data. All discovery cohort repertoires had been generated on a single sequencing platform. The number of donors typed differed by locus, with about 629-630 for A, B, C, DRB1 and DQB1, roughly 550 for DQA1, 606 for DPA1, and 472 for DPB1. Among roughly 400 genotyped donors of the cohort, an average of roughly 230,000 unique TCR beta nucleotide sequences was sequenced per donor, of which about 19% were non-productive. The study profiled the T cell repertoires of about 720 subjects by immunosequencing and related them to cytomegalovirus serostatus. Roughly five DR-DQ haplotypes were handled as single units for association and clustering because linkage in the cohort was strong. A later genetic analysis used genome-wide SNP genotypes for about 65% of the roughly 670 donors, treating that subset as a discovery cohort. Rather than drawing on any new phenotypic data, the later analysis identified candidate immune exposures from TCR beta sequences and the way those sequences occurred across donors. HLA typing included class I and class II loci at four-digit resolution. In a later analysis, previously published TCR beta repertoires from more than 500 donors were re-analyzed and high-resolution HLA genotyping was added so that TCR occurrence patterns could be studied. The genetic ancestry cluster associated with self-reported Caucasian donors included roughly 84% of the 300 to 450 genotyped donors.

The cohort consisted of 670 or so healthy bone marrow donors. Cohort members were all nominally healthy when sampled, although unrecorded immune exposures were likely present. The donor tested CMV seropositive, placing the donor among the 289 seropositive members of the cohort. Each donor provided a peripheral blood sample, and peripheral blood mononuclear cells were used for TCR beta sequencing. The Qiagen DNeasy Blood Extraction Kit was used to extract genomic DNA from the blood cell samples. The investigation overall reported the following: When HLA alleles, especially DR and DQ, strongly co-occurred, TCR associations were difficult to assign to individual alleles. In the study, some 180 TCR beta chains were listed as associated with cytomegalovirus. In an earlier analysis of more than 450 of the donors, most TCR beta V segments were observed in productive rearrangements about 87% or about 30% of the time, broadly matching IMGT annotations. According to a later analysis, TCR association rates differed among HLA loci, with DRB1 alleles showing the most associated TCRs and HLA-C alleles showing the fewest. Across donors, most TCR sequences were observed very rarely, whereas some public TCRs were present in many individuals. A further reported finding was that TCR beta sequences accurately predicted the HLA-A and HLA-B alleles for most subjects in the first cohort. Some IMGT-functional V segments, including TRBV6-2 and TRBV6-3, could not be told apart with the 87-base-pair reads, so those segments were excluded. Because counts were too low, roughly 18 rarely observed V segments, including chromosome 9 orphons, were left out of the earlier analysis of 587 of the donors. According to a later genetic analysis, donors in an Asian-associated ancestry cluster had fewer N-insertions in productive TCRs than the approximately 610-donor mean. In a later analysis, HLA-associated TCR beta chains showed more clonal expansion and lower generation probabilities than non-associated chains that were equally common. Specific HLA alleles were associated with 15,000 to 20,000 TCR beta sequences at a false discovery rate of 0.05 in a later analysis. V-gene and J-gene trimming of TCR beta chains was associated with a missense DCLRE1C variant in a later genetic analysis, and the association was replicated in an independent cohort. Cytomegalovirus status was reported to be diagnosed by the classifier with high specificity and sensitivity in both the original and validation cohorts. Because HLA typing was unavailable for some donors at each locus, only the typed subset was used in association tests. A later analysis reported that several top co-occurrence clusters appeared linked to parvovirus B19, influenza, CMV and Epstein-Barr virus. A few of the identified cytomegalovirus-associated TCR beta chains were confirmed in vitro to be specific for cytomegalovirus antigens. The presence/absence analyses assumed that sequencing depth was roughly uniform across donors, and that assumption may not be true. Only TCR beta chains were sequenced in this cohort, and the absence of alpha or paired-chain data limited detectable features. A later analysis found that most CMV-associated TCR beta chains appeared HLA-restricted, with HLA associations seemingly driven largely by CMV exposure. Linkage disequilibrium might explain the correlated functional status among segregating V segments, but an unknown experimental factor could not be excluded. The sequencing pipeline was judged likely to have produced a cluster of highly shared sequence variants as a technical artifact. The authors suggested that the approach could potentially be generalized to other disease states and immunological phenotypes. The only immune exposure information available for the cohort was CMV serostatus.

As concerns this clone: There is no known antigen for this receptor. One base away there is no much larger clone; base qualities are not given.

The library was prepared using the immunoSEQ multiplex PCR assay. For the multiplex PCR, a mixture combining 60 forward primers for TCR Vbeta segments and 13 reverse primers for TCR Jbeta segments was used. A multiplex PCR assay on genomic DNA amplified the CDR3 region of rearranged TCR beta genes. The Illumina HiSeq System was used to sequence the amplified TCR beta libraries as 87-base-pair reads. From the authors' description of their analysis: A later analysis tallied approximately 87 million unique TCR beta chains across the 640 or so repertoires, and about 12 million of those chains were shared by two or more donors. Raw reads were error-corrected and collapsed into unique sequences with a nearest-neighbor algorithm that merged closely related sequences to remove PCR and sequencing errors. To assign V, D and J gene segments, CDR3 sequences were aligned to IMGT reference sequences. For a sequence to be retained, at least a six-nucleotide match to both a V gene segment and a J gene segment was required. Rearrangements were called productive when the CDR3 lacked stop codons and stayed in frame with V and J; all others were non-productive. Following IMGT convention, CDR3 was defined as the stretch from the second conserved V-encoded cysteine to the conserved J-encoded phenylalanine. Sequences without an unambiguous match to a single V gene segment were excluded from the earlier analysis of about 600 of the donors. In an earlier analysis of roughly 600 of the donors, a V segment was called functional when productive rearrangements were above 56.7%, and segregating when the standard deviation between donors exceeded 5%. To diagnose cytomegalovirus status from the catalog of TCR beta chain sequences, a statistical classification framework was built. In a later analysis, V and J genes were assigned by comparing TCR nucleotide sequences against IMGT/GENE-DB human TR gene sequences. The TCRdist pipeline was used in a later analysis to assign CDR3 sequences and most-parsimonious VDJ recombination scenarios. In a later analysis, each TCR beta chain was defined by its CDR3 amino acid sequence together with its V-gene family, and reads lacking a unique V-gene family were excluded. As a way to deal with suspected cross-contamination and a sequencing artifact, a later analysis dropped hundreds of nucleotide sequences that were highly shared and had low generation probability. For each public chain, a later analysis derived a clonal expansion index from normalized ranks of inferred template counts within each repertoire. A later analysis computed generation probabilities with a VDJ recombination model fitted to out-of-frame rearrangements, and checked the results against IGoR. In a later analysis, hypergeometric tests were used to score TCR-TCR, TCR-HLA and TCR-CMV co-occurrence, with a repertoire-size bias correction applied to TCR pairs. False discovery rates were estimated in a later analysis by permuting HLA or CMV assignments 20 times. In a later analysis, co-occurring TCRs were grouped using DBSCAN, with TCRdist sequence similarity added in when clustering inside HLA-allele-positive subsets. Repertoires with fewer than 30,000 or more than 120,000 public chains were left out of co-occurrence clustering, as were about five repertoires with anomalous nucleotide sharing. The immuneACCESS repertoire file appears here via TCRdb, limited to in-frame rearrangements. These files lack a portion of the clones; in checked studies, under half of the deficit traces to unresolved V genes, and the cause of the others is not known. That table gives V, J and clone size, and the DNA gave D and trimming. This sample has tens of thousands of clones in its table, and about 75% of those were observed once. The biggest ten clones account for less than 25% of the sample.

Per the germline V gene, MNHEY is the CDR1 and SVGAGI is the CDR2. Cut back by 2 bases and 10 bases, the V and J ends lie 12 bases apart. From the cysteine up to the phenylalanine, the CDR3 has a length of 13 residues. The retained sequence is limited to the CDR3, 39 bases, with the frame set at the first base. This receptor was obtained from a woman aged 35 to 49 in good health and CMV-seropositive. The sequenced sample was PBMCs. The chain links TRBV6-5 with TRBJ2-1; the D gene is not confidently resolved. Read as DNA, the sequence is TGTGCCAGCAGTTACAAAGTCGGGTCAGAGCAGTTCTTC. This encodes CASSYKVGSEQFF.